The 27 T cell receptor beta chains presented below share a single source sample, sequenced in a study of response to subunit inactivated influenza vaccine. TCRdb recomputed calls from the RT-PCR reads with MiXCR, one row per CDR3 protein. The top ten hold more than 9.5% of the sample, which has more than 550,000 distinct CDR3 sequences, around 10% seen once. The same data also went into a second study, on T cells expressing NK-cell markers. That source notes: UMIs accompanied the 5'RACE template switching by which TCR beta cDNA was made.

Here the sequenced sample was PBMCs from blood, taken on the day of vaccination. The receptors originated from a man in his fifties who received an inactivated influenza vaccine.

In its sample, this clonotype was seen many times. The rearrangement links TRBV7-3 to TRBJ2-3; 7 bases match TRBD1. The CDR3 has 20 residues. J was trimmed by 1 base and V by 1 base; bases with no gene match: 17. Per germline, CDR1 SGHTA and CDR2 FQGTGA. The CDR3 region has the DNA TGTGCCAGCAGCTTAAAGGGACCGAATCCCGGGACAGCAGGCACAGATACGCAGTATTTT. Its translation is CASSLKGPNPGTAGTDTQYF.

This clonotype turned up a few times. The V and J genes are TRBV29-1 and TRBJ2-7; D assignment may be TRBD1 or TRBD2 (5 bases each). The CDR3 spans 16 residues. Germline V gene sequence: CDR1 SQVTM, CDR2 ANQGSEA. Trimming stripped 6 bases from V and 6 bases from J, with 27 bases between. CDR3 coding DNA: TGCAGCGTCTACTCGACCGGGACGCGGGTCGACGTCGAGCAGTACTTC. Amino acid sequence: CSVYSTGTRVDVEQYF.

This chain uses TRBV11-2 with TRBJ2-3; 9 bases match TRBD2. J lost 4 bases, V lost 3 bases, and 11 bases had no gene match. This CDR3 region has 17 residues. Germline V gives CDR1 SGHAT, CDR2 FQNNGV. The CDR3 here is CASSLFLAGAGPDTQYF. The CDR3 nucleotides read TGTGCCAGCAGCTTGTTCTTAGCGGGAGCTGGGCCAGATACGCAGTATTTT. The complete variable domain, with remaining parts taken from reference TRBV11-2 and TRBJ2-3, reads EAGVAQSPRYKIIEKRQSVAFWCNPISGHATLYWYQQILGQGPKLLIQFQNNGVVDDSQLPKDRFSAERLKGVDSTLKIQPAKLEDSAVYLCASSLFLAGAGPDTQYFGPGTRLTVL.

This clonotype was observed at least ten times. The rearrangement joins TRBV5-1 to TRBJ2-7; D might be TRBD1 or TRBD2, each matching 5 bases. Germline loops: CDR1 SGHRS, CDR2 YFSETQ. With 0 bases removed from V and 2 bases from J, the gap between germline ends came to 9 bases. This CDR3 is built from 14 residues. The CDR3 is CASSLGGTAYEQYF. The DNA of the CDR3 is TGCGCCAGCAGCTTGGGGGGGACCGCCTACGAGCAGTACTTC.

This rearrangement joins TRBV24-1 to TRBJ2-1; TRBD2 is a possible D gene (6 bases). In germline, CDR1 is KGHDR, CDR2 SFDVKD. Deletions cut 6 bases from V and 4 bases from J, with 12 bases between. This CDR3 has 14 residues. The CDR3 DNA sequence: TGTGCCACCAGTTTGGGGACTCGGTACAATGAGCAGTTCTTC. Translation: CATSLGTRYNEQFF.

J is TRBJ1-6 and V is TRBV18; D possibly corresponds to TRBD1 (6 bases). CDR1 and CDR2 (germline): KGHSH, LQKENI. Trimming took 3 bases from V and 7 from J, leaving 10 bases between them. CDR3 length: 14 residues. The CDR3 nucleotides are TGTGCCAGCTCACCGGCAGGGGCGAATTCACCCCTCCACTTT. This encodes CASSPAGANSPLHF.

The rearrangement links TRBV5-1 to TRBJ2-6; D possibly uses TRBD1 or TRBD2 (5 bases each). Trimming shortened V by 4 bases and J by 0 bases, and 17 bases separated the two germline ends. CDR3 length: 18 residues. The germline V gene has CDR1 SGHRS and CDR2 YFSETQ. CDR3 region: CASSPGLTASSGANVLTF. The CDR3 DNA reads TGCGCCAGCAGCCCGGGGCTGACAGCCAGCTCTGGGGCCAACGTCCTGACTTTC.

This rearrangement joins TRBV11-2 to TRBJ2-3; perhaps TRBD1 as D (5 bases). The CDR3 has 13 amino acids. Trimming removed 4 bases from V and 1 base from J, with 6 bases in between. Germline V gene data show CDR1 as SGHAT and CDR2 as FQNNGV. CDR3 residues: CASSWGGTDTQYF. CDR3 in DNA: TGTGCCAGCAGCTGGGGCGGCACAGATACGCAGTATTTT.

The rearrangement uses TRBV20-1 and TRBJ2-7, with TRBD2 matching 11 bases. In germline, CDR1 is DFQATT, CDR2 SNEGSKA (reference sequence). This CDR3 spans 16 amino acids. The V segment lost 1 base and the J segment 2 bases; nucleotides outside the gene matches: 7. The CDR3 loop is CSARGGTSGFPYEQYF. CDR3 sequence (DNA): TGCAGTGCTAGAGGGGGGACTAGCGGATTTCCCTACGAGCAGTACTTC.

This clonotype was counted at least ten times. The chain has TRBV12-3 or TRBV12-4 and TRBJ2-1, with a possible D match to TRBD1 (5 bases). This CDR3 has 15 amino acids. Trimming stripped 3 bases from V and 5 bases from J, with 14 bases between. DNA for the CDR3: TGTGCCAGCAGTTTCTATGACAGCGTTAACAATGAGCAGTTCTTC. Translating it yields CASSFYDSVNNEQFF.

This clonotype has more than one count but fewer than ten. The CDR3, as DNA: TGTGCCAGCCGACAGTCCCTTAATGAAAAACTGTTTTTT. It codes for CASRQSLNEKLFF. The chain uses TRBV12-3 or TRBV12-4 and TRBJ1-4; maybe TRBD1 (5 bases). This CDR3 is built from 13 residues. Trimming took 8 bases from V and 4 from J, leaving 11 bases between them.

This clonotype was seen a few times. The chain combines TRBV12-3 or TRBV12-4 with TRBJ1-5; D unresolved. CDR3 length: 13 residues. Trimming took off 3 bases at V and 6 bases at J, with 9 bases between the two ends. The CDR3 spells CASSFSGSQPQHF. The CDR3 DNA is TGTGCCAGCAGTTTTTCTGGCTCTCAGCCCCAGCATTTT.

This clonotype was seen repeatedly, ten times or more. The chain is built from TRBV7-9 and TRBJ1-3; maybe TRBD1 (5 bases). V shed 6 bases and J shed 0 bases, with 9 bases lying between them. The V gene's germline CDR1 is SEHNR and CDR2 FQNEAQ (reference sequence). The CDR3 consists of 14 residues. The CDR3 sequence: CASSTGTSGNTIYF. The DNA for the CDR3 is TGTGCCAGCAGTACGGGGACCTCTGGAAACACCATATATTTT.

This clonotype has just a few counts. This chain joins TRBV18 and TRBJ2-1; tentative D call: TRBD1 (6 bases). Germline CDR1 reads KGHSH; CDR2 reads LQKENI. The CDR3 runs 12 residues. Trimming stripped 0 bases from V and 15 bases from J, with 12 bases between. The CDR3 reads CASSPPGAPLFF. Written as DNA, the CDR3 is TGTGCCAGCTCACCACCGGGGGCCCCTCTGTTCTTC.

Here the CDR3 DNA reads TGTGCCATCAGCGGACGACTAGCGGCGAACACCGGGGAGCTGTTTTTT. Its protein is CAISGRLAANTGELFF. The rearrangement joins TRBV10-3 to TRBJ2-2, with 9 bases matching TRBD2. From germline, CDR1 is ENHRY and CDR2 SYGVKD. V trimming: 6 bases; J trimming: 0 bases; junction bases outside the gene matches: 5. The CDR3 sequence is 16 residues long.

V usage is TRBV7-8 and J usage is TRBJ2-7; possibly TRBD1 for D (6 bases). The CDR3 is 16 amino acids. Germline values: CDR1 SGHVS, CDR2 FQNEAQ. The V gene lost 5 bases and the J gene lost 4 bases, with 21 bases spanning the gap. The CDR3 here is CASSAQRSGAQYEQYF. The CDR3, as DNA: TGTGCCAGCAGCGCCCAGCGGTCAGGGGCCCAGTACGAGCAGTACTTC.

This clonotype was counted many times. V and J are TRBV4-3 and TRBJ2-7; possibly TRBD1 for D (5 bases). V lost 1 base to trimming and J lost 2 bases, with 9 bases between them. CDR3 length equals 14 residues. Germline CDR1 is LGHNA and CDR2 is YSLEER. The CDR3 DNA sequence: TGCGCCAGCAGCCAAGGTGTAGGGGCCTACGAGCAGTACTTC. It encodes CASSQGVGAYEQYF.

This clonotype was counted between two and nine times. The rearrangement uses TRBV28 and TRBJ2-2, with a tentative D call TRBD1 (6 bases). Looked up from germline, CDR1 is MDHEN and CDR2 is SYDVKM. Trimming left V 1 base short and J 6 bases short, with 12 bases between. The CDR3 spans 15 residues. The CDR3 region is CASSLLQGAAGELFF. The CDR3 bases are TGTGCCAGCAGTTTATTACAGGGTGCGGCCGGGGAGCTGTTTTTT.

This clonotype was counted a few times. The V call is TRBV7-9, the J call TRBJ1-4; a weak D match, TRBD1 (6 bases). The CDR3 sequence is 15 residues long. Trimming left V 1 base short and J 7 bases short, with 13 bases between. Germline loops: CDR1 SEHNR, CDR2 FQNEAQ (reference sequence). The CDR3: CASSLERGIREKLFF. For the CDR3, the DNA is TGTGCCAGCAGCTTAGAAAGGGGGATTCGTGAAAAACTGTTTTTT.

This clonotype was observed a handful of times. This sequence joins TRBV7-2 and TRBJ2-7, with TRBD1 matching 9 bases. There are 14 residues in the CDR3. The germline gives CDR1 SGHTA, CDR2 FQGNSA. Trimming took 5 bases from V and 6 from J; bases not matched to a gene: 8. This CDR3 is CASSAGTGYVEQYF. For the CDR3, the DNA is TGTGCCAGCAGCGCCGGGACAGGGTATGTCGAGCAGTACTTC.

The chain recombines TRBV20-1 with TRBJ2-7; D is perhaps TRBD2 (5 bases). The length of the CDR3 is 11 residues. The ends were cut back, 2 bases at V and 5 bases at J, with 7 bases in the middle. Germline assignment: CDR1 DFQATT and CDR2 SNEGSKA (reference sequence). As DNA, the CDR3 is TGCAGTGCTAGAAAGAGGGACGAGCAGTACTTC. Encoded protein: CSARKRDEQYF.

The chain links TRBV12-3 or TRBV12-4 to TRBJ2-7, with D possibly being TRBD1 or TRBD2 (5 bases each). Trimming took off 6 bases at V and 2 bases at J, with 20 bases between the two ends. The CDR3 covers 16 residues. The CDR3 nucleotides are TGTGCCAGCAGGTTATACGCAAGGGACGGAACCTACGAGCAGTACTTC. Translating gives CASRLYARDGTYEQYF.

The chain carries TRBV27 and TRBJ1-1; possibly TRBD1 for D (6 bases). Trimming removed 8 bases from V and 3 bases from J, with 22 bases in between. The length of the CDR3 is 16 residues. Germline CDR1 MNHEY, CDR2 SMNVEV (reference sequence). In nucleotides, the CDR3 is TGTGCCAGCGGTAAAACAGGGTATGACGGGTACACTGAAGCTTTCTTT. It is translated as CASGKTGYDGYTEAFF.

This clonotype was picked up a small number of times. The rearrangement uses TRBV12-3 or TRBV12-4 and TRBJ1-5; 7 bases map to TRBD1. The CDR3 is made up of 18 amino acids. The ends lost 3 bases at V and 4 bases at J; junction bases unmatched: 15. CDR3: CASSFSVRGQGGNQPQHF. Written as DNA, the CDR3 is TGTGCCAGCAGTTTTTCTGTTCGGGGTCAGGGGGGAAATCAGCCCCAGCATTTT.

This clonotype has a handful of counts. The chain carries TRBV3-1 and TRBJ2-1, with 7 bases fitting TRBD2. Per the germline V gene, CDR1 is LGHDT and CDR2 is YNNKEL (reference sequence). The length of the CDR3 is 15 residues. Trimming at V came to 1 base and at J to 7 bases, leaving 7 bases not matched to a gene. The CDR3 is CASSQGVGGGNEQFF. As DNA, the CDR3 is TGTGCCAGCAGCCAAGGTGTCGGGGGAGGGAATGAGCAGTTCTTC.

The chain uses TRBV4-3 and TRBJ2-1; D ambiguous. The germline V gene encodes CDR1 LGHNA and CDR2 YSLEER. V was trimmed by 0 bases and J by 5 bases, leaving 17 bases between them. The CDR3 contains 17 residues. The CDR3 here is CASSQDPQYGWDNEQFF. The CDR3 DNA reads as TGCGCCAGCAGCCAAGATCCCCAGTATGGTTGGGACAATGAGCAGTTCTTC.

This clonotype occurred many times. CDR3 DNA sequence: TGTGCCACCAGCAGAGGGGGAGGGTCGACAGATACGCAGTATTTT. Amino acid sequence: CATSRGGGSTDTQYF. V gene TRBV15 combines with J gene TRBJ2-3; 7 bases align to TRBD2. Germline V gives CDR1 LNHNV, CDR2 YYDKDF (reference sequence). Unmatched junction bases numbered 4, after V lost 1 base and J lost 3 bases. This CDR3 region has 15 residues. The full variable domain, rest sourced from reference TRBV15 and TRBJ2-3, is DAMVIQNPRYQVTQFGKPVTLSCSQTLNHNVMYWYQQKSSQAPKLLFHYYDKDFNNEADTPDNFQSRRPNTSFCFLDIRSPGLGDTAMYLCATSRGGGSTDTQYFGPGTRLTVL.